The 12 T cell receptor beta chains below were found in one sample sequenced in a study of shared clonotypes between healthy human individuals. The data were produced by immunoSEQ multiplex PCR, yet TCRdb's version contains in-frame clones alone and is incomplete. The sample includes approximately 2.4 million clones, almost 96% of them seen just once. What was sequenced was naive CD4+ T cells sorted from blood. Regarding subset: CD45RA+ positively selected. The receptors originated from a man younger than 35 in good health.

J is TRBJ1-2 and V is TRBV5-1; 8 positions agree with TRBD1. The V gene's germline CDR1 is SGHRS and CDR2 YFSETQ. This CDR3 is built from 16 residues. Trimming at V came to 0 bases and at J to 4 bases, leaving 8 bases not matched to a gene. CDR3 in amino acids: CASSLAPTDRAYGYTF. As DNA, the CDR3 is TGCGCCAGCAGCTTGGCCCCAACGGACAGGGCCTATGGCTACACCTTC. Full variable domain (outside the CDR3, taken from reference TRBV5-1 and TRBJ1-2): KAGVTQTPRYLIKTRGQQVTLSCSPISGHRSVSWYQQTPGQGLQFLFEYFSETQRNKGNFPGRFSGRQFSNSRSEMNVSTLELGDSALYLCASSLAPTDRAYGYTFGSGTRLTVV.

CDR3 sequence: CAWNMDHTGELFF. As DNA, the CDR3 is TGTGCCTGGAATATGGACCACACCGGGGAGCTGTTTTTT. The chain links TRBV30 to TRBJ2-2; D remains unclear. Germline assignment: CDR1 GTSNPN and CDR2 SVGIG (reference sequence). This CDR3 has 13 amino acids. The germline V and J ends were trimmed by 4 bases and 3 bases, with 9 bases remaining between them.

V gene TRBV5-1 combines with J gene TRBJ2-3; D possibly corresponds to TRBD2 (5 bases). This CDR3 contains 13 residues. CDR1 is SGHRS, CDR2 YFSETQ, per germline. V lost 0 bases, J lost 11 bases, and 13 bases lay in between. Here the CDR3 reads CASSLDEGGMQYF. DNA of the CDR3: TGCGCCAGCAGCTTGGACGAGGGTGGGATGCAGTATTTT.

The genes are TRBV7-2 and TRBJ1-5; no definite D call. The V and J ends lost 7 bases and 11 bases respectively, with 18 bases between them. This CDR3 spans 13 amino acids. CDR1 is SGHTA and CDR2 is FQGNSA in the germline V gene. The CDR3 DNA reads TGTGCCAGCAAGCCTGGGGATGCGAGCTCCCAGCATTTT. The encoded protein is CASKPGDASSQHF.

This clone appeared a single time. The CDR3, as DNA: TGTGCCACCAAGATCGGCTCTGGGGCCAACGTCCTGACTTTC. Translating it yields CATKIGSGANVLTF. The chain combines TRBV15 with TRBJ2-6; D is unresolved. In germline, CDR1 is LNHNV, CDR2 YYDKDF (reference sequence). The CDR3 is made up of 14 amino acids. The V gene lost 7 bases and the J gene lost 0 bases, with 7 bases spanning the gap. The variable domain in full, completed from reference TRBV15 and TRBJ2-6, reads DAMVIQNPRYQVTQFGKPVTLSCSQTLNHNVMYWYQQKSSQAPKLLFHYYDKDFNNEADTPDNFQSRRPNTSFCFLDIRSPGLGDTAMYLCATKIGSGANVLTFGAGSRLTVL.

The chain uses TRBV5-1 and TRBJ2-7; perhaps TRBD1 as D (5 bases). V gave up 2 bases and J gave up 3 bases, with 12 bases separating them. CDR1 SGHRS and CDR2 YFSETQ come from the germline V gene. The CDR3 runs to 14 residues. The chain's CDR3 is CASSFNRQHYEQYF. CDR3 nucleotides: TGCGCCAGCAGCTTTAACAGACAGCACTACGAGCAGTACTTC.

The chain has TRBV5-5 and TRBJ1-1; D might be TRBD1 (6 bases). The CDR3 spans 14 residues. The germline V gene encodes CDR1 SGHKS and CDR2 YYEKEE (reference sequence). V was pared by 4 bases and J by 0 bases, with 10 bases between. The DNA of the CDR3 is TGTGCCAGCAGCGTGGGACATTTGAACACTGAAGCTTTCTTT. Translated: CASSVGHLNTEAFF.

Note on this clone: Other DNA sequences in this sample translate to the same CDR3. The chain couples TRBV6-5 to TRBJ2-7, with D possibly being TRBD1 (6 bases). The germline CDR1 and CDR2 sequences are MNHEY and SVGAGI. The CDR3 totals 15 residues. V was shortened by 0 bases and J by 0 bases, with 9 bases between the two germline ends. The CDR3 loop reads CASSYSGTSSYEQYF. As DNA, the CDR3 is TGTGCCAGCAGTTACTCAGGGACATCCTCCTACGAGCAGTACTTC.

Concerning this clone: A much larger clone differs by one base, so this may be a read error. The identical CDR3 is also encoded by other nucleotide sequences in the sample. The chain carries TRBV2 and TRBJ2-7, with D uncertain. V was cut by 6 bases and J by 2 bases, with 5 bases left in between. Germline CDR1 reads SNHLY; CDR2 reads FYNNEI. The length of the CDR3 is 11 residues. This chain's CDR3 is CASSPAYEQYF. CDR3 coding DNA: TGTGCCAGCAGCCCCGCCTACGAGCAGTACTTC.

The V and J genes are TRBV7-9 and TRBJ1-3, with no clear D. This CDR3 has 13 residues. Trimming pared 2 bases from V and 5 bases from J, leaving 7 bases between. Per the germline V gene, CDR1 is SEHNR and CDR2 is FQNEAQ (reference sequence). CDR3 amino acids: CASSLIQRNTIYF. CDR3 nucleotides: TGTGCCAGCAGCTTAATCCAGAGAAACACCATATATTTT.

The J gene is TRBJ2-4, the V gene TRBV5-1; 9 bases line up with TRBD1. Germline V gives CDR1 SGHRS, CDR2 YFSETQ. The J segment lost 6 bases and the V segment lost 7 bases, leaving 14 bases of the junction unmatched. There are 16 residues in the CDR3. CDR3 in amino acids: CASCPGTGSSPNIQYF. The DNA of the CDR3 is TGCGCCAGCTGCCCCGGGACAGGGAGTTCCCCAAACATTCAGTACTTC.

The chain couples TRBV5-1 to TRBJ2-3; tentative D call: TRBD2 (5 bases). CDR1 is SGHRS, CDR2 YFSETQ, per germline. The CDR3 is 14 amino acids. V gave up 5 bases and J gave up 1 base, with 11 bases separating them. The CDR3 DNA reads as TGCGCCAGCAGACTCGGGGATGGCACAGATACGCAGTATTTT. Translation: CASRLGDGTDTQYF.